This T cell receptor (beta chain) is drawn from a study of blood T cells in healthy people across ages. The use of a sample-barcoded 5' primer and a J-beta primer mix characterized a second PCR of about 7 to 12 cycles. With 12 random nucleotides, a template-switch adaptor tagged each individual cDNA molecule. All samples yielded 3 million or more CDR3-containing paired-end reads. TCRdb processed the 5' RACE reads anew with MiXCR; each CDR3 protein has one entry. The table has roughly 1,300,000 distinct CDR3 sequences, roughly 60% seen once. This clonotype is a singleton in its sample. This CDR3 is built from 15 residues. CDR1 and CDR2 (germline): LGHDT, YNNKEL (reference sequence). The germline V and J ends were trimmed by 0 bases and 3 bases, with 12 bases remaining between them. Donors gave around 10 milliliters of peripheral blood apiece.

Sequencing was performed on blood. This chain joins TRBV3-1 and TRBJ2-7, with D maybe TRBD2 (6 bases). This clonotype was obtained from a man aged 18-30 years in good health. This CDR3 is CASSQDPSSGYEQYF. CDR3 nucleotides: TGTGCCAGCAGCCAAGATCCGAGTAGCGGCTACGAGCAGTACTTC.